This TCR beta chain stems from a study of control samples from healthy donors and cancer patients. The CDR3 consists of 14 residues. Germline CDR1 SGDLS, CDR2 YYNGEE. The V and J ends lost 3 bases and 4 bases respectively, with 12 bases between them. Profiled with immunoSEQ multiplex PCR; TCRdb holds only in-frame clones, not every one. The profile covers around 90,000 clones, with more than 75% appearing a single time and roughly 2% taken by the ten largest. The rearrangement joins TRBV9 to TRBJ2-3; unclear D gene. Sequencing was carried out using blood. This clonotype was obtained from a woman between 35 and 50 years old in good health. The CDR3 here is CASSDLFGADTQYF. The CDR3 nucleotides read TGTGCCAGCAGCGACCTGTTTGGGGCAGATACGCAGTATTTT.